A few counts support the clone carrying this T cell receptor (beta chain). The CDR3 runs 14 residues. The data were obtained in a study of beta chain features in type 1 diabetes. The isolated RNA, all of it, was reverse transcribed, so expressed TCRB transcripts were what got sequenced. Measured with immunoSEQ multiplex PCR; TCRdb has only the in-frame clones, and not every one. This sample has some 410,000 clones, with about 15% found just once. Sequencing input: naive CD4+ T cells from blood. The clonotype comes from a man aged 25-40 years in good health. The chain carries TRBV21-1 and TRBJ1-2; the D call in the table, TRBD1, was not verified against the DNA. TRBV21-1 is classified as a pseudogene. CDR3 sequence: CASSNQDSPYGYTF. Here the CDR3 DNA reads TGTGCCAGCAGCAACCAGGACAGTCCCTATGGCTACACCTTC.